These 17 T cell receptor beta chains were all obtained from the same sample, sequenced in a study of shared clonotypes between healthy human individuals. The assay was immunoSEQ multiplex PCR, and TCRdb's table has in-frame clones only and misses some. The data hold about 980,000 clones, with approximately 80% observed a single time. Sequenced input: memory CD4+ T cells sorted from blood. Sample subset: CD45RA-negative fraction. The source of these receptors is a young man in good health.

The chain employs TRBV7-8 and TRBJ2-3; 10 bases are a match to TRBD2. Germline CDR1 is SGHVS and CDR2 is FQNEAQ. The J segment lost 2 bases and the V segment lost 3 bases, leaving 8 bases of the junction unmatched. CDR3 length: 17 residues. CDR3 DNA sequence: TGTGCCAGCAGCTTTGGAACTAGCGGGACTAACACAGATACGCAGTATTTT. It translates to CASSFGTSGTNTDTQYF.

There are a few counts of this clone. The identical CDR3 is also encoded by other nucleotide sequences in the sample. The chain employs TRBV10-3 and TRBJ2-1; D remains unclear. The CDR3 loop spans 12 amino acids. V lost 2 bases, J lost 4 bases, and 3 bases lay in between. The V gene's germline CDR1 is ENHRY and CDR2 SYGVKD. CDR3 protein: CAISEGYNEQFF. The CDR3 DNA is TGTGCCATCAGTGAGGGTTACAATGAGCAGTTCTTC.

CDR3 protein: CASSLPADTEAFF. As DNA, the CDR3 is TGTGCCAGCAGCTTGCCAGCGGACACTGAAGCTTTCTTT. The chain uses TRBV5-6 and TRBJ1-1; D gene uncertain. Trimming pared 1 base from V and 3 bases from J, leaving 7 bases between. Per germline, CDR1 SGHDT and CDR2 YYEEEE. This CDR3 has 13 amino acids.

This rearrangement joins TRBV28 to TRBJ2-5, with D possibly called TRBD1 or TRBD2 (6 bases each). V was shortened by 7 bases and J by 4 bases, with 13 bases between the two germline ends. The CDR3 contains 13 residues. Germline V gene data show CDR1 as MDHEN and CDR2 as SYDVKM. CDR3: CASKGGLGETQYF. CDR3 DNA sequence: TGTGCCAGCAAAGGGGGGCTGGGAGAGACCCAGTACTTC.

The CDR3, as DNA: TGTGCCAGCAGTTTACGGACTAGCGGGAGGGACAATGAGCAGTTCTTC. Protein: CASSLRTSGRDNEQFF. This rearrangement joins TRBV27 to TRBJ2-1; 15 bases fit TRBD2. The CDR3 is 16 amino acids. The germline CDR1 and CDR2 sequences are MNHEY and SMNVEV (reference sequence). The junction had 1 base not matched to a gene; V was cut back by 2 bases and J by 5 bases.

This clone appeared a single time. The CDR3 coding sequence is TGTGCCAGCAGTTTTACCAGCCCGGGGACTGAAGCTTTCTTT. Translation gives CASSFTSPGTEAFF. The chain combines TRBV28 with TRBJ1-1; the D is unclear. CDR3 size: 14 residues. Germline CDR1 reads MDHEN; CDR2 reads SYDVKM. V lost 3 bases and J 5 bases, leaving 13 bases between the germline ends. Full variable domain (outside the CDR3, taken from reference TRBV28 and TRBJ1-1): DVKVTQSSRYLVKRTGEKVFLECVQDMDHENMFWYRQDPGLGLRLIYFSYDVKMKEKGDIPEGYSVSREKKERFSLILESASTNQTSMYLCASSFTSPGTEAFFGQGTRLTVV.

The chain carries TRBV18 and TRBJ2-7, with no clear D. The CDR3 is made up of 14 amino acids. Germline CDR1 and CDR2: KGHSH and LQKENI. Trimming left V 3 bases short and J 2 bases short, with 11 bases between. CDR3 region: CASSPERSTYEQYF. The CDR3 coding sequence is TGTGCCAGCTCACCGGAGAGGTCTACCTACGAGCAGTACTTC.

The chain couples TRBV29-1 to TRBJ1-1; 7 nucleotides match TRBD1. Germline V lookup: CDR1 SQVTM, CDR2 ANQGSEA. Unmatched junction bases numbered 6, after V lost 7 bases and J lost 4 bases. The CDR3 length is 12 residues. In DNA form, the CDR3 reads TGCAGCGCGACAGGGAGTGGCACTGAAGCTTTCTTT. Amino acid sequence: CSATGSGTEAFF.

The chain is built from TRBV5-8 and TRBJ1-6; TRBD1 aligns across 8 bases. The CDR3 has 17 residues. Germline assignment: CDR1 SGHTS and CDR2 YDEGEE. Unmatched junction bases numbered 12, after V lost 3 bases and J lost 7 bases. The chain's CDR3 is CASSWDRTGLENSPLHF. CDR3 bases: TGTGCCAGCAGCTGGGACCGGACAGGGCTTGAGAATTCACCCCTCCACTTT.

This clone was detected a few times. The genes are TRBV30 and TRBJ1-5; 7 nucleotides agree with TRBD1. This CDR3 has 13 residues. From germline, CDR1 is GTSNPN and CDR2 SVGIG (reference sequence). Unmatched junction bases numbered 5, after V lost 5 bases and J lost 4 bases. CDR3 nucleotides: TGTGCCTGGGGAGCAGGGGGGAATCAGCCCCAGCATTTT. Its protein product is CAWGAGGNQPQHF. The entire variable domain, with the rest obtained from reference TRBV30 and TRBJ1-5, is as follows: SQTIHQWPATLVQPVGSPLSLECTVEGTSNPNLYWYRQAAGRGLQLLFYSVGIGQISSEVPQNLSASRPQDRQFILSSKKLLLSDSGFYLCAWGAGGNQPQHFGDGTRLSIL.

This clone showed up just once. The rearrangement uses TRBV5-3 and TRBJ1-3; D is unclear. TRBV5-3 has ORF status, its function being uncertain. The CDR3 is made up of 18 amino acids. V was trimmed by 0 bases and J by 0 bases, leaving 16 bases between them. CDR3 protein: CARSLGREGKASGNTIYF. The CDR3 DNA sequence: TGTGCCAGAAGCTTGGGTCGGGAGGGCAAGGCCTCTGGAAACACCATATATTTT.

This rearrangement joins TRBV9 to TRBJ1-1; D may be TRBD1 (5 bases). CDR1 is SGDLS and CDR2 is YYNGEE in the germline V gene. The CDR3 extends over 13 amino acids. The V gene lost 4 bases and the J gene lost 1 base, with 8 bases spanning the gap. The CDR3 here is CASSSGSNTEAFF. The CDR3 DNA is TGTGCCAGCAGCTCAGGGTCGAACACTGAAGCTTTCTTT. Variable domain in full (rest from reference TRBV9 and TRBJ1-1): DSGVTQTPKHLITATGQRVTLRCSPRSGDLSVYWYQQSLDQGLQFLIQYYNGEERAKGNILERFSAQQFPDLHSELNLSSLELGDSALYFCASSSGSNTEAFFGQGTRLTVV.

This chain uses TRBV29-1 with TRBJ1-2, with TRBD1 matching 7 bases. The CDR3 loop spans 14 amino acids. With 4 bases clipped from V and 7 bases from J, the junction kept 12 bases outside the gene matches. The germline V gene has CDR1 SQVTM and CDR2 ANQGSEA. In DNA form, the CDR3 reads TGCAGCGTTGTCCAGGGAGGGGGCTTGGGTGGCTACACCTTC. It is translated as CSVVQGGGLGGYTF.

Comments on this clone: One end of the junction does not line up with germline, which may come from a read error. The CDR3 DNA is TGTGCCAGCAGGTTAGACGGGAGGGCCTACAATGAGCAGTTCTTC. It is translated as CASRLDGRAYNEQFF. This chain uses TRBV7-2 with TRBJ2-1; TRBD2 agrees at 8 bases. CDR3 size: 15 residues. CDR1 and CDR2 from the germline V gene are SGHTA and FQGNSA.

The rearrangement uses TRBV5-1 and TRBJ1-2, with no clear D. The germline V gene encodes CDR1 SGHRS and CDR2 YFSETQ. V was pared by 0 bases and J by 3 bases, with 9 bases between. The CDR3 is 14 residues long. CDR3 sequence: CASSLGGEDYGYTF. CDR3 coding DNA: TGCGCCAGCAGCTTGGGGGGAGAGGACTATGGCTACACCTTC. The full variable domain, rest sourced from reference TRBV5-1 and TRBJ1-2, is KAGVTQTPRYLIKTRGQQVTLSCSPISGHRSVSWYQQTPGQGLQFLFEYFSETQRNKGNFPGRFSGRQFSNSRSEMNVSTLELGDSALYLCASSLGGEDYGYTFGSGTRLTVV.

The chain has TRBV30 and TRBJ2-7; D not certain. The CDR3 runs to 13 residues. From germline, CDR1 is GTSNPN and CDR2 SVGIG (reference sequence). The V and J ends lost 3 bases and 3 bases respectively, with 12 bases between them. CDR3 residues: CAWREAKIYEQYF. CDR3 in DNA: TGTGCCTGGAGGGAAGCAAAAATCTACGAGCAGTACTTC.

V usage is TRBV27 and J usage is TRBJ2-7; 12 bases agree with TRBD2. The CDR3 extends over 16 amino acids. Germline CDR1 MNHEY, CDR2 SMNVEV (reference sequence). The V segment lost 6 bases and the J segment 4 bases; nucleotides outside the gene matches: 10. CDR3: CASRTRLAGVHYEQYF. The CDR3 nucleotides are TGTGCCAGCAGGACTCGACTAGCGGGAGTTCATTACGAGCAGTACTTC.